One sample yielded the 27 T cell receptor beta chains listed below, sequenced in a study of human T cells and chemical hapten exposure. Time point of the sample: patch test 1, 2 weeks after DPC sensitization. Treatment indicated: therapeutic diphenylcyclopropenone sensitization with weekly scalp DPC. TCRdb called the RACE reads again in MiXCR, with one record for every CDR3 protein. The table records tens of thousands of distinct CDR3 sequences, about an eighth of them present only once. Material: whole blood, obtained in connection with sensitization to the hapten diphenylcyclopropenone (DPC). These receptor sequences come from a woman in her fifties or sixties with alopecia areata. Some clones in this sample may be carry-over from other donors' samples.

This clonotype was observed a few times. The chain is built from TRBV20-1 and TRBJ1-6; 7 bases fit TRBD1. J lost 10 bases, V lost 4 bases, and 1 base had no gene match. The CDR3 length is 11 residues. The germline gives CDR1 DFQATT, CDR2 SNEGSKA (reference sequence). The DNA for the CDR3 is TGCAGTGCTACAGGGGGGTCACCCCTCCACTTT. This codes for CSATGGSPLHF.

This clonotype occurred a few times. Written as DNA, the CDR3 is TGTGCTAGTGGTTTCTCACCACAGGCGGGTGGGGAAAATGAGCAGTTCTTC. Translating gives CASGFSPQAGGENEQFF. The gene calls are TRBV12-5 and TRBJ2-1, with D perhaps being TRBD1 or TRBD2 (5 bases each). The CDR3 length is 17 residues. Germline assignment: CDR1 LGHNT and CDR2 FRNRAP. V was shortened by 3 bases and J by 7 bases, with 22 bases between the two germline ends.

This clonotype was seen repeatedly, ten times or more. The rearrangement joins TRBV5-4 to TRBJ2-5; D possibly corresponds to TRBD2 (6 bases). Trimming took off 1 base at V and 4 bases at J, with 14 bases between the two ends. The V gene's germline CDR1 is SGHNT and CDR2 YYREEE (reference sequence). The CDR3 spans 15 residues. CDR3 region: CASSLPTSFGETQYF. In DNA, the CDR3 is TGTGCCAGCAGCTTGCCTACTAGCTTTGGAGAGACCCAGTACTTC.

The sample holds a few counts of this clonotype. The J gene is TRBJ2-7, the V gene TRBV29-1; D is uncertain. Trimming took off 1 base at V and 0 bases at J, with 7 bases between the two ends. The CDR3 runs to 13 residues. CDR1 and CDR2 (germline): SQVTM, ANQGSEA. The CDR3: CSVEVPSSYEQYF. CDR3 bases: TGCAGCGTTGAAGTCCCCAGCTCCTACGAGCAGTACTTC.

This clonotype has only a few counts. The chain recombines TRBV6-1 with TRBJ2-1; tentative D call: TRBD2 (6 bases). V dropped 0 bases and J dropped 7 bases, with 13 bases sitting between them. The germline CDR1 and CDR2 sequences are MNHNS and SASEGT. The CDR3 is 15 amino acids. CDR3: CASSEAWTGRNEQFF. CDR3 bases: TGTGCCAGCAGTGAAGCTTGGACTGGGAGGAATGAGCAGTTCTTC.

The V gene is TRBV11-2, the J gene TRBJ2-7, with 11 bases aligning to TRBD2. The CDR3 sequence is 15 residues long. After removal of 5 bases from V and 3 bases from J, the junction contained 6 bases not matched to a gene. Per the germline V gene, CDR1 is SGHAT and CDR2 is FQNNGV. CDR3 DNA: TGTGCCAGCAGCACCCTCCTAGCGGGGGGCTACGAGCAGTACTTC. The encoded protein is CASSTLLAGGYEQYF.

The sample holds many counts of this clonotype. The chain recombines TRBV4-2 with TRBJ2-3; no firm D call. The V end was cut by 3 bases, the J end by 0 bases, with 10 bases between. The germline V gene encodes CDR1 LGHNA and CDR2 YNFKEQ. The CDR3 runs to 15 residues. The CDR3 DNA sequence: TGTGCCAGCAGCCATAATATCGGGAGCACAGATACGCAGTATTTT. Its translation: CASSHNIGSTDTQYF.

The chain recombines TRBV20-1 with TRBJ2-4; D not certain. The length of the CDR3 is 11 residues. Deletions cut 3 bases from V and 15 bases from J, with 15 bases between. CDR1 and CDR2 (germline): DFQATT, SNEGSKA (reference sequence). In DNA, the CDR3 is TGCAGTGCTAGGAAGGGTCTAAAGGTGTACTTC. Its translation: CSARKGLKVYF.

V and J are TRBV12-3 or TRBV12-4 and TRBJ2-2; D gene unclear. The ends were cut back, 7 bases at V and 0 bases at J, with 3 bases in the middle. The CDR3 runs to 12 residues. CDR3 region: CASKANTGELFF. DNA of the CDR3: TGTGCCAGCAAAGCGAACACCGGGGAGCTGTTTTTT.

The sample holds a few counts of this clonotype. The chain is built from TRBV20-1 and TRBJ2-2, with 16 bases that match TRBD2. V shed 2 bases, J shed 5 bases, and the junction held 8 bases outside the gene matches. CDR3 length: 18 residues. Germline V gene lookup returns CDR1 DFQATT and CDR2 SNEGSKA (reference sequence). The CDR3 DNA reads as TGCAGTGCTAGATCCACGGGACTAGCGGGGGGGAGGACCGGGGAGCTGTTTTTT. It codes for CSARSTGLAGGRTGELFF.

This clonotype showed up just a few times. The chain joins TRBV18 to TRBJ2-5; tentative D call: TRBD2 (6 bases). V was pared by 0 bases and J by 0 bases, with 8 bases between. The CDR3 covers 15 residues. Germline V gene data show CDR1 as KGHSH and CDR2 as LQKENI. As DNA, the CDR3 is TGTGCCAGCTCACCACCGTGGGGGGACCAAGAGACCCAGTACTTC. It is translated as CASSPPWGDQETQYF.

This clonotype was counted at least ten times. CDR3 residues: CASSTANYGYTF. The CDR3 region has the DNA TGTGCCAGCAGTACAGCAAACTATGGCTACACCTTC. This chain joins TRBV2 and TRBJ1-2; D gene ambiguous. The CDR3 runs 12 residues. Germline-derived CDR1 and CDR2 are SNHLY and FYNNEI. V lost 5 bases to trimming and J lost 2 bases, with 6 bases between them. Using reference TRBV2 and TRBJ1-2 for the parts outside the CDR3, the full variable domain is EPEVTQTPSHQVTQMGQEVILRCVPISNHLYFYWYRQILGQKVEFLVSFYNNEISEKSEIFDDQFSVERPDGSNFTLKIRSTKLEDSAMYFCASSTANYGYTFGSGTRLTVV.

The chain joins TRBV10-3 to TRBJ2-7; the D gene is possibly TRBD1 (6 bases). This CDR3 is 13 amino acids long. CDR1 ENHRY and CDR2 SYGVKD come from the germline V gene. V dropped 5 bases and J dropped 3 bases, with 11 bases sitting between them. CDR3 protein: CAISPGQYYEQYF. DNA for the CDR3: TGTGCCATCAGTCCCGGACAGTACTACGAGCAGTACTTC.

The chain links TRBV19 to TRBJ1-4; 10 nucleotides align to TRBD1. In germline, CDR1 is LNHDA, CDR2 SQIVND (reference sequence). The CDR3 loop spans 13 amino acids. V lost 3 bases, J lost 11 bases, and 3 bases stayed unmatched. The CDR3 region has the DNA TGTGCCAGTAGTATCGGACAGGGGGGGAAACTGTTTTTT. Its protein product is CASSIGQGGKLFF.

This clonotype was observed a handful of times. This chain joins TRBV6-2 or TRBV6-3 and TRBJ1-2; unclear D gene. The CDR3 runs 15 residues. Between the trimmed V and J ends, which lost 0 bases and 7 bases, there was a span of 15 bases. Germline V gene sequence: CDR1 MNHEY, CDR2 SVGEGT. The CDR3 protein is CASSYSNPAGRGYTF. As DNA, the CDR3 is TGTGCCAGCAGTTACTCGAATCCGGCCGGGCGTGGCTACACCTTC.

This clonotype was counted between two and nine times. This sequence joins TRBV4-1 and TRBJ2-1, with a possible D match to TRBD1 (6 bases). Trimming cost V 0 bases and J 9 bases, with 9 bases left between them. The CDR3 has 13 amino acids. CDR1 and CDR2 (germline): MGHRA, YSYEKL. The chain's CDR3 is CASSQEQGGEQFF. CDR3 DNA: TGCGCCAGCAGCCAAGAACAGGGTGGTGAGCAGTTCTTC.

This clonotype has ten or more counts. V is TRBV28 and J is TRBJ1-1, with D uncertain. Trimming cost V 5 bases and J 4 bases, with 20 bases left between them. This CDR3 has 16 amino acids. CDR1 is MDHEN and CDR2 is SYDVKM in the germline V gene. The CDR3 reads CASSLDGFRPGTEAFF. DNA of the CDR3: TGTGCCAGCAGTCTGGACGGTTTTAGGCCGGGCACTGAAGCTTTCTTT.

In its sample, this clonotype was seen many times. The chain combines TRBV7-6 with TRBJ1-3; D ambiguous. The V gene's germline CDR1 is SGHVS and CDR2 FNYEAQ. V shed 2 bases and J shed 0 bases, with 11 bases lying between them. The CDR3 covers 16 residues. The CDR3 spells CASSLTSWRSGNTIYF. The CDR3 nucleotides are TGTGCCAGCAGCTTAACAAGTTGGCGCTCTGGAAACACCATATATTTT.

In its sample, this clonotype was seen many times. The rearrangement uses TRBV20-1 and TRBJ2-3; 14 bases agree with TRBD2. V was clipped by 7 bases and J by 3 bases; unmatched bases: 0. CDR1 is DFQATT, CDR2 SNEGSKA, per germline (reference sequence). The CDR3 loop spans 13 amino acids. The CDR3 region is CSGTSGGTDTQYF. The CDR3 nucleotides read TGCAGTGGGACTAGCGGGGGGACAGATACGCAGTATTTT.

The CDR3 here is CASSLDRAGNQPQHF. The CDR3 nucleotides read TGTGCCAGCAGCCTTGACAGGGCTGGGAATCAGCCCCAGCATTTT. This rearrangement joins TRBV12-3 or TRBV12-4 to TRBJ1-5; 7 nucleotides agree with TRBD1. The junction had 9 bases not matched to a gene; V was cut back by 6 bases and J by 4 bases. The CDR3 totals 15 residues.

This clonotype turned up a few times. The chain couples TRBV19 to TRBJ1-1; D gene unclear. In germline, CDR1 is LNHDA, CDR2 SQIVND (reference sequence). The CDR3 has 14 residues. V dropped 7 bases and J dropped 5 bases, with 17 bases sitting between them. The CDR3 loop reads CASTLTRGITEAFF. For the CDR3, the DNA is TGTGCCAGTACCTTGACTCGAGGGATAACTGAAGCTTTCTTT.

This chain connects TRBV6-5 to TRBJ1-3; D perhaps matches TRBD1 (6 bases). The CDR3 consists of 16 residues. V was pared by 1 base and J by 6 bases, with 16 bases between. CDR1 and CDR2 from the germline V gene are MNHEY and SVGAGI. The CDR3 sequence is CASSYFGQFGTNTIYF. In nucleotides, the CDR3 is TGTGCCAGCAGTTACTTCGGACAGTTCGGGACAAACACCATATATTTT.

This clonotype was counted only a few times. The J gene is TRBJ1-5, the V gene TRBV6-2 or TRBV6-3; the D is unclear. Germline lookup yields CDR1 MNHEY and CDR2 SVGEGT. The germline V and J ends were trimmed by 8 bases and 2 bases, with 16 bases remaining between them. The CDR3 spans 15 residues. The CDR3 DNA reads as TGTGCCAGCCGCTCCGCGGTAGAACGCAATCAGCCCCAGCATTTT. The encoded protein is CASRSAVERNQPQHF.

This clonotype has ten or more counts. The rearrangement joins TRBV20-1 to TRBJ2-5; 9 positions agree with TRBD2. The germline V gene has CDR1 DFQATT and CDR2 SNEGSKA (reference sequence). After removal of 1 base from V and 4 bases from J, the junction contained 7 bases not matched to a gene. The CDR3 is 15 amino acids. The CDR3 reads CSARAPAGGVETQYF. CDR3 in DNA: TGCAGTGCTAGAGCTCCAGCGGGGGGTGTAGAGACCCAGTACTTC.

This clonotype has more than one count but fewer than ten. V usage is TRBV10-2 and J usage is TRBJ1-1; TRBD1 might be the D (6 bases). The CDR3 extends over 14 amino acids. The ends were cut back, 9 bases at V and 3 bases at J, with 17 bases in the middle. CDR1 is WSHSY, CDR2 SAAADI, per germline. The CDR3 is CASNLGGRYTEAFF. Here the CDR3 DNA reads TGCGCCAGTAATTTGGGGGGGCGATACACTGAAGCTTTCTTT.

Many counts were recorded for this clonotype. The chain uses TRBV11-2 and TRBJ2-7; D assignment may be TRBD1 or TRBD2 (6 bases each). The CDR3 has 16 amino acids. V was shortened by 5 bases and J by 6 bases, with 23 bases between the two germline ends. Germline-derived CDR1 and CDR2 are SGHAT and FQNNGV. In DNA, the CDR3 is TGTGCCAGCAGCGTTATTACCGGGAGAAGAGGGGGCGAGCAGTACTTC. As protein: CASSVITGRRGGEQYF.

This clonotype was seen a few times. CDR3 coding DNA: TGTGCCAGCACCGTGGGGCCGGGGGAGACCCAGTACTTC. Protein: CASTVGPGETQYF. The rearrangement uses TRBV7-3 and TRBJ2-5; D tentatively reads TRBD1 or TRBD2 (5 bases each). The V gene's germline CDR1 is SGHTA and CDR2 FQGTGA. V was pared by 7 bases and J by 5 bases, with 14 bases between. CDR3 size: 13 residues.